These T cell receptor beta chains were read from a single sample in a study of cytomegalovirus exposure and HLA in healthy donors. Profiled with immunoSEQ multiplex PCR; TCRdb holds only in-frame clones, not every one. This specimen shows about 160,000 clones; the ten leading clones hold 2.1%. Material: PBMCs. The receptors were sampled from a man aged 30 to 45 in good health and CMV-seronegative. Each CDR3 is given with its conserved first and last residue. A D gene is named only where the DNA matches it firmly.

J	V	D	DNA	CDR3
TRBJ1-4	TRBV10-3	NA	TGTGCCATCAGTGACTTCACAGGGATCAATGAAAAACTGTTTTTT	CAISDFTGINEKLFF
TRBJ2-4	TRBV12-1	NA	TGTGCCAGCAGCCCCCCCCCGGGAGACGGAGCCAAAAACATTCAGTACTTC	CASSPPPGDGAKNIQYF
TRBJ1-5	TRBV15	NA	TGTGCCACCAGCAGAGACAGGGGTAGCAATCAGCCCCAGCATTTT	CATSRDRGSNQPQHF
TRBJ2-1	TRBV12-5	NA	TGTGCTAGTGGTCCAAAGGGCCCCAGGGGCAATGAGCAGTTCTTC	CASGPKGPRGNEQFF
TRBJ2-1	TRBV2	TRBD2	TGTGCCAGCAGCAGGACTAGCGATGAGCAGTTCTTC	CASSRTSDEQFF
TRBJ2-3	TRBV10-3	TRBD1	TGTGCCGTCAGTGACTTCAGGGGGCGCGATACGCAGTATTTT	CAVSDFRGRDTQYF
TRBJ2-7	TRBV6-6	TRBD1	TGTGCCAGCAGTTACTCGAGACAGGGGCAATACGAGCAGTACTTC	CASSYSRQGQYEQYF
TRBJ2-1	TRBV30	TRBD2	TGTGCCTGGAGTGCAAAGACTAGCGGCTACAATGAGCAGTTCTTC	CAWSAKTSGYNEQFF
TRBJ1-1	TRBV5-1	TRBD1	TGCGCCAGCAGCCTTCGGACAGGGGAAAACACTGAAGCTTTCTTT	CASSLRTGENTEAFF
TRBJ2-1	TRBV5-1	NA	TGCGCCAGCAGCTTGGCCTACCCCTCCTACAATGAGCAGTTCTTC	CASSLAYPSYNEQFF
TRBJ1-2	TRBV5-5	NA	TGTGCCAGCAGCCCTTGGCCCTCCGGGGGCTACACCTTC	CASSPWPSGGYTF
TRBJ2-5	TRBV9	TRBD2	TGTGCCAGCAGCTCCCAGTCGGGGGGATTAAGCCAAGAGACCCAGTACTTC	CASSSQSGGLSQETQYF
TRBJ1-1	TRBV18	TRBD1	TGTGCCAGCTCCCTCGACAGGGGAGACACTGAAGCTTTCTTT	CASSLDRGDTEAFF
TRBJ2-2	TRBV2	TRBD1	TGTGCCAGCCTCCGGGACAGGGCGGACGGGGAGCTGTTTTTT	CASLRDRADGELFF
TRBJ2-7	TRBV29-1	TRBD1	TGCAGCGCCAGACAGGGGACCGACTACGAGCAGTACTTC	CSARQGTDYEQYF
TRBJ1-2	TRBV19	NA	TGTGCCAGTAGTATGACACCCGACAGCTCGGTCGGCTACACCTTC	CASSMTPDSSVGYTF
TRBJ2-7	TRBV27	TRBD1	TGTGCCAGCAGTTCGGGACAGGGCGTTAACTACGAGCAGTACTTC	CASSSGQGVNYEQYF
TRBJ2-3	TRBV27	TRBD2	TGTGCCAGCAGTATTAGCGGGTACAGTTCAGCTACGCAGTATTTT	CASSISGYSSATQYF
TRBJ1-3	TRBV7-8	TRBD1	TGTGCCAGCAGCCTCCAGACAGGGTTCGAGACCATATATTTT	CASSLQTGFETIYF
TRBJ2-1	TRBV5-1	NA	TGCGCCAGCAGCTTGGCTTCCCCGAGAAACAATGAGCAGTTCTTC	CASSLASPRNNEQFF
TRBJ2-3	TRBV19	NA	TGTGCCAGTAGTCGGGTTGGAAGCACAGATACGCAGTATTTT	CASSRVGSTDTQYF
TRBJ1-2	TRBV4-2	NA	TGTGCCAGCAGCCAAGGACAGGTGTATGGCTACACCTTC	CASSQGQVYGYTF
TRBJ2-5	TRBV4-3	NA	TGCGCCAGCAGCCTGGGAAGAGGCCGGACGGGGTTCCAAGAGACCCAGTACTTC	CASSLGRGRTGFQETQYF
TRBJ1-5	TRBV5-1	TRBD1	TGCGCCAGCAGCTTGGACAGGGGTCAGCCCCAGCATTTT	CASSLDRGQPQHF
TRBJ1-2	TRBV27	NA	TGTGCCAGCAGTTTCACAGGACCTAACTATGGCTACACCTTC	CASSFTGPNYGYTF